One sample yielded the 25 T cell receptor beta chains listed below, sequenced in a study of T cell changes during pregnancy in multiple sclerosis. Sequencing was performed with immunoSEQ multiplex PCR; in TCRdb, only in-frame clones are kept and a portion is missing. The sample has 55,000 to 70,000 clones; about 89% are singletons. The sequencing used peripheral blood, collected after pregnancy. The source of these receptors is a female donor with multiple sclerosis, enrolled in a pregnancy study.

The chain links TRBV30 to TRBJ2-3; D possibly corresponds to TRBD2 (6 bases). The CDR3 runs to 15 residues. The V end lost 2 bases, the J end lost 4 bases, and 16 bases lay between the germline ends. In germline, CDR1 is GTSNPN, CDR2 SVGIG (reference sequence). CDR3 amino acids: CAWSSGGREADTQYF. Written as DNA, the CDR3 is TGTGCCTGGAGTAGCGGCGGCAGGGAGGCAGATACGCAGTATTTT.

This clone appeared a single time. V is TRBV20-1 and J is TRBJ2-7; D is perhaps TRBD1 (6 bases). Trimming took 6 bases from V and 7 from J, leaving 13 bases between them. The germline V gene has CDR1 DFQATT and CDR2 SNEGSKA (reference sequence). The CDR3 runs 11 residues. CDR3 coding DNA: TGCAGTGCCAGGGGACCTGGGGAGCAGTACTTC. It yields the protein CSARGPGEQYF.

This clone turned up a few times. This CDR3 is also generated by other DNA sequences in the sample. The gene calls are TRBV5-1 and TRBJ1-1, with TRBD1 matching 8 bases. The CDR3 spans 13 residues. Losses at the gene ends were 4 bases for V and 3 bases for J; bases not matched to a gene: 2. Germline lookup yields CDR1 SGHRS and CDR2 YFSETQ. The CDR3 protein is CASSLTGDTEAFF. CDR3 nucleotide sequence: TGCGCCAGCAGCCTGACAGGGGACACTGAAGCTTTCTTT.

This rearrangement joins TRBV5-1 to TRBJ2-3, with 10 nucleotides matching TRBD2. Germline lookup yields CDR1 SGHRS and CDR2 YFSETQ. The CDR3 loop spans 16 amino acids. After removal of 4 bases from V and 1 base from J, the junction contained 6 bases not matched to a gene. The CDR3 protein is CASSLSSGGRTDTQYF. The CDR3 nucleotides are TGCGCCAGCAGCCTGTCTAGCGGGGGCCGCACAGATACGCAGTATTTT.

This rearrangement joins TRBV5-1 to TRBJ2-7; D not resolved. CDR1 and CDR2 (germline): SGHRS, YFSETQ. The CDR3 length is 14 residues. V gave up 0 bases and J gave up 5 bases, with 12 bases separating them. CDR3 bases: TGCGCCAGCAGCTTGGCCATGGGCCAGAACGAGCAGTACTTC. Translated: CASSLAMGQNEQYF.

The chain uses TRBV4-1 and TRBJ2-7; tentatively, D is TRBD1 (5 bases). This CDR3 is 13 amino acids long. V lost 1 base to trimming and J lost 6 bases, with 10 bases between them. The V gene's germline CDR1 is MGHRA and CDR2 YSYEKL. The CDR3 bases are TGCGCCAGCAGCCAAGTCCAGGGTAGCGAGCAGTACTTC. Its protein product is CASSQVQGSEQYF.

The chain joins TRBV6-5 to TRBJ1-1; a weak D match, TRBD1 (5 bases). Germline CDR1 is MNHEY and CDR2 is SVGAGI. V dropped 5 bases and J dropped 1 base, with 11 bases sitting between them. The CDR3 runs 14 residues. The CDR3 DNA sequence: TGTGCCAGCAGTGTCTGGGGCAAGAACACTGAAGCTTTCTTT. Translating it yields CASSVWGKNTEAFF.

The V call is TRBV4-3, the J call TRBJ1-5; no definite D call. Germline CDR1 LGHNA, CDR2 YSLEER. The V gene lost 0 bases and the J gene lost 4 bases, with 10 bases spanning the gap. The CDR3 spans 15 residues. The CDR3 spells CASSQDGTENQPQHF. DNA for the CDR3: TGCGCCAGCAGCCAAGATGGTACAGAGAATCAGCCCCAGCATTTT.

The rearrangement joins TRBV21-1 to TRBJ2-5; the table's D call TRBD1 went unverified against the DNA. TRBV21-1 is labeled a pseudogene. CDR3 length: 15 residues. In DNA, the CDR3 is TGTGCCAGCAGCAAAGTTAGGACAGGGGTAGAGACCCAGTACTTC. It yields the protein CASSKVRTGVETQYF.

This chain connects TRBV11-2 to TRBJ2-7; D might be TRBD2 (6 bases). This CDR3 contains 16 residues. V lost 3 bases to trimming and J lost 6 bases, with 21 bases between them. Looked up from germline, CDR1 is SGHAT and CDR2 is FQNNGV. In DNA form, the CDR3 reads TGTGCCAGCAGCTTGGGGGATCGACTAGGACTGGGCGAGCAGTACTTC. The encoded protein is CASSLGDRLGLGEQYF. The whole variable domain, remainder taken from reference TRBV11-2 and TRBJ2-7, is EAGVAQSPRYKIIEKRQSVAFWCNPISGHATLYWYQQILGQGPKLLIQFQNNGVVDDSQLPKDRFSAERLKGVDSTLKIQPAKLEDSAVYLCASSLGDRLGLGEQYFGPGTRLTVT.

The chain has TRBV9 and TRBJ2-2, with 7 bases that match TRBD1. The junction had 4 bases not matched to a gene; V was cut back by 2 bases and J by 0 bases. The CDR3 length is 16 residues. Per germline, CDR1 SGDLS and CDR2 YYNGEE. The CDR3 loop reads CASSVGDSSNTGELFF. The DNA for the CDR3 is TGTGCCAGCAGCGTGGGGGACAGCTCGAACACCGGGGAGCTGTTTTTT.

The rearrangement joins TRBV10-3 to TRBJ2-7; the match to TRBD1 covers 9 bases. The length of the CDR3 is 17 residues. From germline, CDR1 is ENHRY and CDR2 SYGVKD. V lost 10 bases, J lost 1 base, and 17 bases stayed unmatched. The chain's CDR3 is CATGFGPPGQGSYEQYF. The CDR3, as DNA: TGTGCCACCGGCTTTGGACCCCCAGGACAGGGGTCCTACGAGCAGTACTTC.

This chain's CDR3 is CASSPGGLYLGQETQYF. For the CDR3, the DNA is TGTGCCAGCAGCCCGGGGGGGTTGTATCTAGGCCAAGAGACCCAGTACTTC. This chain joins TRBV7-2 and TRBJ2-5; 8 bases match TRBD2. CDR1 is SGHTA, CDR2 FQGNSA, per germline. Germline trimming cut 5 bases from V and 1 base from J; bases unmatched to any gene: 12. The CDR3 is made up of 17 amino acids. Variable domain in full (rest from reference TRBV7-2 and TRBJ2-5): GAGVSQSPSNKVTEKGKDVELRCDPISGHTALYWYRQSLGQGLEFLIYFQGNSAPDKSGLPSDRFSAERTGGSVSTLTIQRTQQEDSAVYLCASSPGGLYLGQETQYFGPGTRLLVL.

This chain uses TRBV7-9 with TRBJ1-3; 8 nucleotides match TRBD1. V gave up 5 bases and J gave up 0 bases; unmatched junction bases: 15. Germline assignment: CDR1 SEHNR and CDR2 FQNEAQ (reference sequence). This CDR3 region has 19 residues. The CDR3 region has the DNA TGTGCCAGCAGCCTAATAAGCCCGACAGGGGCGATCTCTGGAAACACCATATATTTT. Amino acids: CASSLISPTGAISGNTIYF.

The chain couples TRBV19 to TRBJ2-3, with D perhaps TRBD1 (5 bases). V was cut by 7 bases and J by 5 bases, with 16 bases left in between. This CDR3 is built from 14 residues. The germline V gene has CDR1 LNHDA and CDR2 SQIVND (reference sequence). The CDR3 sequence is CASTPVSGKDTQYF. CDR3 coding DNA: TGTGCCAGTACCCCCGTGTCAGGGAAAGATACGCAGTATTTT.

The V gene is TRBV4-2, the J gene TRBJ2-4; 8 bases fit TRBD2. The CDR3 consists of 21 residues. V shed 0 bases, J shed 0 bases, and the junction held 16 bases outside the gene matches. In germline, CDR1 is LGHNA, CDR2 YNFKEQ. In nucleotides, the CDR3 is TGTGCCAGCAGCCAAGAAGGTTGGCGGGGGGCTCTTACTCTAGCCAAAAACATTCAGTACTTC. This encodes CASSQEGWRGALTLAKNIQYF.

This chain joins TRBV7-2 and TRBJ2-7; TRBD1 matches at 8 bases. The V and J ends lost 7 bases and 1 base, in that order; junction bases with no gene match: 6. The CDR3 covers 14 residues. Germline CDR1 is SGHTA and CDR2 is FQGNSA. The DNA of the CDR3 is TGTGCCAGCACCCGGAGGGACAGGTCCTACGAGCAGTACTTC. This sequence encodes CASTRRDRSYEQYF.

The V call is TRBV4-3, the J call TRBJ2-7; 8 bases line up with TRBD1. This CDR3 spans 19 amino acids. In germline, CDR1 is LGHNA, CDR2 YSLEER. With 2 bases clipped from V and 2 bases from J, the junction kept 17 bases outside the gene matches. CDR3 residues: CASSQRRTGPRGDPYEQYF. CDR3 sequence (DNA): TGCGCCAGCAGCCAAAGACGGACAGGGCCTCGAGGGGATCCCTACGAGCAGTACTTC.

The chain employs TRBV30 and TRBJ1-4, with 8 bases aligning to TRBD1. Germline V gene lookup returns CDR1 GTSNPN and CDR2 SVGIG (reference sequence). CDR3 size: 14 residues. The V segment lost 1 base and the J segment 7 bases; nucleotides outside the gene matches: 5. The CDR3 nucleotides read TGTGCCTGGAGTGGGAAGGACAGGGTTGAAAAACTGTTTTTT. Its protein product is CAWSGKDRVEKLFF.

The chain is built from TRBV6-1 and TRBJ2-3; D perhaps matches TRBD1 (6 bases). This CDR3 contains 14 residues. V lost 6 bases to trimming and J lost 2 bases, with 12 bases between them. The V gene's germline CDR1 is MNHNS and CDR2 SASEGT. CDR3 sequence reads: CASSRGNPTDTQYF. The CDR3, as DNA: TGTGCCAGCAGCAGGGGTAATCCCACAGATACGCAGTATTTT.

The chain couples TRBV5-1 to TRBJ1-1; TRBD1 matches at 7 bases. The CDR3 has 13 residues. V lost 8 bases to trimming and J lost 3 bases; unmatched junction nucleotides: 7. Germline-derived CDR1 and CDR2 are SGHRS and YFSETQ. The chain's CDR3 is CASAIRGDTEAFF. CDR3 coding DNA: TGCGCCAGTGCGATCAGGGGGGACACTGAAGCTTTCTTT. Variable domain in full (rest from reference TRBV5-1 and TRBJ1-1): KAGVTQTPRYLIKTRGQQVTLSCSPISGHRSVSWYQQTPGQGLQFLFEYFSETQRNKGNFPGRFSGRQFSNSRSEMNVSTLELGDSALYLCASAIRGDTEAFFGQGTRLTVV.

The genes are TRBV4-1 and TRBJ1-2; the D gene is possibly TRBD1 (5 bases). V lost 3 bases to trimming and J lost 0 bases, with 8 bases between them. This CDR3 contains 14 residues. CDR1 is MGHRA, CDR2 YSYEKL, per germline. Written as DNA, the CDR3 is TGCGCCAGCAGCCAGGGGCTCGCTAACTATGGCTACACCTTC. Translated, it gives CASSQGLANYGYTF.

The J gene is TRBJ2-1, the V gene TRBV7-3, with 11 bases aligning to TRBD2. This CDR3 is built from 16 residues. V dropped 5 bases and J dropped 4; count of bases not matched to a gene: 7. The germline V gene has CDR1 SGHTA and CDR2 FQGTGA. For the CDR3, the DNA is TGTGCCAGCAGCCCAGCCCCTAGCGGGGGGTACAATGAGCAGTTCTTC. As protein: CASSPAPSGGYNEQFF.

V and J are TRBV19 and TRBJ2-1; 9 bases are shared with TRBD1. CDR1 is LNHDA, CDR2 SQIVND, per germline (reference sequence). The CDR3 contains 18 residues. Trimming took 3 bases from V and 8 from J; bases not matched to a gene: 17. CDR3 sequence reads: CASSISPFDRGKVDEQFF. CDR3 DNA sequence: TGTGCCAGTAGTATCTCTCCCTTCGACAGGGGGAAGGTCGATGAGCAGTTCTTC. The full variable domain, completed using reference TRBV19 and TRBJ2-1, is DGGITQSPKYLFRKEGQNVTLSCEQNLNHDAMYWYRQDPGQGLRLIYYSQIVNDFQKGDIAEGYSVSREKKESFPLTVTSAQKNPTAFYLCASSISPFDRGKVDEQFFGPGTRLTVL.

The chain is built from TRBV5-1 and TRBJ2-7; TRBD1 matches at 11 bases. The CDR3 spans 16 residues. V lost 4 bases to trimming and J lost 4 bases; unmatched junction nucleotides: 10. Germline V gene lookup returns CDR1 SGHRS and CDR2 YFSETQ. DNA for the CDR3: TGCGCCAGCAGCCATGGCTTAGGGACAGGGGGTTACGAGCAGTACTTC. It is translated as CASSHGLGTGGYEQYF.